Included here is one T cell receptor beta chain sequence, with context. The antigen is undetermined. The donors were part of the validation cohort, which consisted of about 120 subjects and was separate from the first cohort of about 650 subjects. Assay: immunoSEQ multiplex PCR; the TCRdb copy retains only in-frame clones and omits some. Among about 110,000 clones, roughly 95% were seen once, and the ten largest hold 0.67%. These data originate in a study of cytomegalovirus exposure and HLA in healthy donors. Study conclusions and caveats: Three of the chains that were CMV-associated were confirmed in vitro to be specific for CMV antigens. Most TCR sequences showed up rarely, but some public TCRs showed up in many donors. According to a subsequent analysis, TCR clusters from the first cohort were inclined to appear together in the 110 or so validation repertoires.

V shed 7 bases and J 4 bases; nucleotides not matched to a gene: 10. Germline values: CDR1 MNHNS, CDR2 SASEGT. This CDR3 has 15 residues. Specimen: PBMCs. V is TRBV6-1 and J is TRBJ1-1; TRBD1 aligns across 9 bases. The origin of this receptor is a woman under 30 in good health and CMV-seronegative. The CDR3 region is CASTLGQGKATEAFF. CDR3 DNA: TGTGCCAGCACCTTGGGACAGGGTAAGGCCACTGAAGCTTTCTTT.